In this sample, the clone carrying this TCR beta chain turned up once. This sample is part of a study of cytotoxic CD8 clonotypes in ibrutinib-treated CLL. Germline CDR1 is MNHEY and CDR2 is SVGAGI. The V end was cut by 6 bases, the J end by 4 bases, with 5 bases between. The CDR3 has 11 amino acids. The protocol was immunoSEQ multiplex PCR, while the TCRdb copy is restricted to in-frame clones and leaves out a portion. The sample comprises hundreds of thousands of clones, around four fifths of which are singletons, and approximately 7% rests with the top ten. V usage is TRBV6-5 and J usage is TRBJ2-3, with D unclear. Specimen: PBMCs, collected before ibrutinib treatment. The TCR was taken from a human donor with chronic lymphocytic leukemia. CDR3 DNA sequence: TGTGCCAGCAGGCGATCAGATACGCAGTATTTT. Its translation is CASRRSDTQYF.